The text below deals with one T cell receptor beta chain. Source study methods: Using reference gene primer amplification, nucleated cell counts were estimated. Sequencing was performed with immunoSEQ multiplex PCR; in TCRdb, only in-frame clones are kept and a portion is missing. V and J calls and clone size come straight from that table; D and trimming were deduced from the DNA. This table holds roughly 250,000 clones, around 86% found once. Two consecutive negative NP/OP PCR tests, clearance, or resolved symptoms defined Cohort 3 recovery. Trimming removed 6 bases at V and 4 bases at J, with 15 bases between. Germline CDR1 is MDHEN and CDR2 is SYDVKM. The CDR3 length is 14 residues. These data come from a study of blood T cell repertoires in COVID-19. About the study: Samples came from the United States, Italy and Spain, spanning acute and convalescent COVID-19. The analysed material was cDNA or gDNA that came from T cells, B-cell-depleted T cells, or PBMCs.

This clonotype was obtained from a woman in her forties or fifties who had recovered from COVID-19. Material: PBMCs or T cells enriched from blood (not recorded which). The chain has TRBV28 and TRBJ1-2; weak D call: TRBD1 (5 bases). This CDR3 reads CASSPRIQGYGYTF. The CDR3, as DNA: TGTGCCAGCAGCCCCCGTATCCAGGGCTATGGCTACACCTTC.